The clone carrying this T cell receptor (beta chain) was observed a few times. What it recognizes is unknown. 5'RACE, which relied on constant-segment primers, yielded TCR alpha and TCR beta cDNA libraries carrying sample barcodes and UMIs. Via MiXCR, TCRdb re-called the 5' RACE reads, giving one row per CDR3 protein. This sample has 200,000 to 250,000 distinct CDR3 sequences; 7.5% to 10% occur once, and the top ten carry 22%. Germline assignment: CDR1 SGHRS and CDR2 YFSETQ. The germline V and J ends were trimmed by 2 bases and 5 bases, with 4 bases remaining between them. The CDR3 loop spans 12 amino acids. The data were taken from a study of T-cell memory formation after mild COVID-19. Findings and caveats of the study: The CD4+ clones that contracted clustered mainly within CM and EM, and the CD8+ clones concentrated in EMRA. Clones contracting across day 15 to 85 had a balanced CD4/CD8 profile; later expanding clones leaned CD4+. Second-wave clones peaking on day 37 lacked confirmed SARS-CoV-2 specificity.

The V gene is TRBV5-1, the J gene TRBJ2-2; D gene unclear. Sequencing was carried out using PBMCs or a T cell subset sorted from them (not recorded which). This clonotype was obtained from a young man who had mild COVID-19 (a few samples of this study predate the infection). Cell type and time point are not known. The CDR3 DNA sequence: TGCGCCAGCAGCTTTTTTACCGGGGAGCTGTTTTTT. This gives the protein CASSFFTGELFF.